This passage covers 27 T cell receptor beta chains from one sample sequenced in a study of beta chain features in type 1 diabetes. Sequencing targeted expressed TCRB transcripts, as all isolated RNA had been reverse transcribed. Assay: immunoSEQ multiplex PCR; the TCRdb copy retains only in-frame clones and omits some. Here the sample spans under 950,000 clones, 15% to 20% being singletons. Input material: naive CD4+ T cells from blood. The receptors derive from a young woman in good health.

The chain combines TRBV14 with TRBJ1-2; possible D gene TRBD1, 6 bases. The germline gives CDR1 SGHDN, CDR2 FVKESK. There are 13 residues in the CDR3. The V end was cut by 4 bases, the J end by 8 bases, with 14 bases between. The CDR3 loop is CASSPHQGKGYTF. The CDR3, as DNA: TGTGCCAGCAGCCCCCACCAGGGGAAAGGCTACACCTTC.

The gene calls are TRBV11-2 and TRBJ2-7, with TRBD2 matching 12 bases. Losses at the gene ends were 6 bases for V and 5 bases for J; bases not matched to a gene: 14. Germline V gene sequence: CDR1 SGHAT, CDR2 FQNNGV. The CDR3 spans 17 residues. The CDR3 spells CASSLRTTSGRLDEQYF. DNA for the CDR3: TGTGCCAGCAGTCTCAGGACGACTAGCGGGAGATTAGACGAGCAGTACTTC.

Of note for this clone: Other DNA sequences from this sample encode an identical CDR3 as well. V is TRBV7-9 and J is TRBJ2-7, with 10 bases identical to TRBD1. J lost 2 bases, V lost 5 bases, and 6 bases had no gene match. Germline V gene data show CDR1 as SEHNR and CDR2 as FQNEAQ (reference sequence). This CDR3 region has 15 residues. CDR3 sequence: CASSLRTGGAYEQYF. CDR3 DNA sequence: TGTGCCAGCAGCCTTAGGACAGGGGGGGCCTACGAGCAGTACTTC.

This clone was observed a few times. V gene TRBV7-2 combines with J gene TRBJ1-2; 11 bases line up with TRBD1. This CDR3 comprises 16 residues. With V trimmed by 5 bases and J by 4 bases, 9 bases remained unmatched. Looked up from germline, CDR1 is SGHTA and CDR2 is FQGNSA. The CDR3 sequence: CASSIRTGGYAYGYTF. In nucleotides, the CDR3 is TGTGCCAGCAGCATTAGGACAGGGGGCTACGCCTATGGCTACACCTTC.

This clone was found a few times. This chain uses TRBV5-5 with TRBJ2-7; D is uncertain. Deletions cut 6 bases from V and 2 bases from J, with 12 bases between. This CDR3 is 13 amino acids long. Germline CDR1 and CDR2: SGHKS and YYEKEE (reference sequence). In DNA form, the CDR3 reads TGTGCCAGCAAGACAAATGCCGCCTACGAGCAGTACTTC. Its protein is CASKTNAAYEQYF.

This clone was counted only a few times. V is TRBV15 and J is TRBJ2-2, with a tentative D call TRBD2 (5 bases). V lost 6 bases and J lost 13, with 15 bases in between. Germline V CDR1 and CDR2: LNHNV, YYDKDF (reference sequence). This CDR3 is 12 amino acids long. The CDR3 reads CATSNGKARLFF. Here the CDR3 DNA reads TGTGCCACCAGTAACGGGAAGGCAAGGCTGTTTTTT.

This sequence joins TRBV2 and TRBJ2-2; TRBD1 aligns across 9 bases. J gave up 3 bases and V 7 bases, and 6 bases lay outside the gene matches. CDR3 size: 15 residues. CDR1 SNHLY and CDR2 FYNNEI come from the germline V gene. CDR3 nucleotides: TGTGCCAGCAAAACCGGGACAGGGTACACCGGGGAGCTGTTTTTT. Its translation: CASKTGTGYTGELFF. Variable domain in full (rest from reference TRBV2 and TRBJ2-2): EPEVTQTPSHQVTQMGQEVILRCVPISNHLYFYWYRQILGQKVEFLVSFYNNEISEKSEIFDDQFSVERPDGSNFTLKIRSTKLEDSAMYFCASKTGTGYTGELFFGEGSRLTVL.

This clone was seen a few times. This chain uses TRBV19 with TRBJ1-1; D not certain. The germline V gene encodes CDR1 LNHDA and CDR2 SQIVND (reference sequence). The CDR3 contains 13 residues. With 9 bases removed from V and 4 bases from J, the gap between germline ends came to 15 bases. The CDR3 coding sequence is TGTGCCAGCGGGAACACTCGGGCCACTGAAGCTTTCTTT. Translating gives CASGNTRATEAFF.

The chain uses TRBV28 and TRBJ2-1, with D uncertain. Trimming left V 4 bases short and J 14 bases short, with 21 bases between. CDR3 size: 14 residues. Germline V CDR1 and CDR2: MDHEN, SYDVKM. CDR3 amino acids: CASSSHQILTNKFF. CDR3 nucleotides: TGTGCCAGCAGTTCGCACCAAATACTCACAAACAAGTTCTTC. Supplemented by reference TRBV28 and TRBJ2-1, the full variable domain reads DVKVTQSSRYLVKRTGEKVFLECVQDMDHENMFWYRQDPGLGLRLIYFSYDVKMKEKGDIPEGYSVSREKKERFSLILESASTNQTSMYLCASSSHQILTNKFFGPGTRLTVL.

The chain uses TRBV6-5 and TRBJ2-7; 8 bases are a match to TRBD1. V lost 7 bases, J lost 5 bases, and 10 bases stayed unmatched. This CDR3 comprises 14 residues. Germline CDR1 and CDR2: MNHEY and SVGAGI. The CDR3 here is CASTTLTGAHEQYF. CDR3 coding DNA: TGTGCCAGCACCACTTTGACAGGGGCCCACGAGCAGTACTTC.

The chain recombines TRBV18 with TRBJ2-3, with D uncertain. The CDR3 length is 16 residues. Germline V gene sequence: CDR1 KGHSH, CDR2 LQKENI. The V gene lost 0 bases and the J gene lost 0 bases, with 10 bases spanning the gap. The CDR3 protein is CASSPPAHGSTDTQYF. In DNA form, the CDR3 reads TGTGCCAGCTCACCACCGGCACACGGGAGCACAGATACGCAGTATTTT.

This chain uses TRBV6-5 with TRBJ2-1; D not resolved. Germline V lookup: CDR1 MNHEY, CDR2 SVGAGI. The CDR3 loop spans 13 amino acids. Trimming left V 2 bases short and J 6 bases short, with 8 bases between. CDR3 amino acids: CASSYSQVNEQFF. CDR3 in DNA: TGTGCCAGCAGTTACAGCCAGGTCAATGAGCAGTTCTTC.

The chain carries TRBV5-4 and TRBJ2-5; D may be TRBD1 (5 bases). The J call is uncertain, as TRBJ2-7 better fits the DNA end. Germline CDR1 is SGHNT and CDR2 is YYREEE (reference sequence). The CDR3 totals 15 residues. CDR3 nucleotide sequence: TGTGCCAGCAGTACCACAGGCCAAAGCTCCTACGAGCAGTACTTC. As protein: CASSTTGQSSYEQYF.

The chain employs TRBV9 and TRBJ2-2; 12 nucleotides agree with TRBD2. Germline V lookup: CDR1 SGDLS, CDR2 YYNGEE. Trimming at V came to 5 bases and at J to 5 bases, leaving 7 bases not matched to a gene. This CDR3 comprises 16 residues. The CDR3 spells CASSYPGTSGTGELFF. DNA for the CDR3: TGTGCCAGCAGTTACCCCGGGACTAGCGGGACCGGGGAGCTGTTTTTT. Drawing the rest from reference TRBV9 and TRBJ2-2, the complete variable domain is DSGVTQTPKHLITATGQRVTLRCSPRSGDLSVYWYQQSLDQGLQFLIQYYNGEERAKGNILERFSAQQFPDLHSELNLSSLELGDSALYFCASSYPGTSGTGELFFGEGSRLTVL.

V usage is TRBV4-2 and J usage is TRBJ2-7; tentative D call: TRBD1 (6 bases). Germline CDR1 and CDR2: LGHNA and YNFKEQ. The CDR3 has 15 amino acids. Trimming shortened V by 2 bases and J by 4 bases, and 15 bases separated the two germline ends. Written as DNA, the CDR3 is TGTGCCAGCAGCCAACTAGGGGACAACCTATACGAGCAGTACTTC. Translated: CASSQLGDNLYEQYF.

The chain recombines TRBV5-1 with TRBJ2-1; no clear D gene. The CDR3 runs 17 residues. Germline lookup yields CDR1 SGHRS and CDR2 YFSETQ. V lost 2 bases to trimming and J lost 4 bases, with 19 bases between them. CDR3 nucleotides: TGCGCCAGCAGCTTTCTTCAGGTCTCCCCGCAGTACAATGAGCAGTTCTTC. The encoded protein is CASSFLQVSPQYNEQFF.

This chain links TRBV29-1 with TRBJ2-1; 10 bases map to TRBD2. This CDR3 region has 13 residues. V was pared by 7 bases and J by 4 bases, with 4 bases of the junction left unmatched. The germline V gene has CDR1 SQVTM and CDR2 ANQGSEA. CDR3 sequence: CSALAGVYNEQFF. The DNA of the CDR3 is TGCAGCGCGCTAGCGGGAGTTTACAATGAGCAGTTCTTC.

The chain has TRBV5-1 and TRBJ2-3; 9 positions match TRBD2. This CDR3 region has 17 residues. The V gene's germline CDR1 is SGHRS and CDR2 YFSETQ. The junction had 14 bases not matched to a gene; V was cut back by 2 bases and J by 7 bases. CDR3 coding DNA: TGCGCCAGCAGCTTTTCACGGGGGACTAGCAGTATGCATACGCAGTATTTT. Protein: CASSFSRGTSSMHTQYF.

This clone has just a few counts. The chain couples TRBV4-2 to TRBJ2-1, with D perhaps matching TRBD1 or TRBD2 (7 bases each). The germline CDR1 and CDR2 sequences are LGHNA and YNFKEQ. The CDR3 consists of 16 residues. Trimming took off 4 bases at V and 4 bases at J, with 17 bases between the two ends. Here the CDR3 reads CASSPGGSGQYNEQFF. The CDR3 bases are TGTGCCAGCAGCCCAGGGGGTAGCGGGCAGTACAATGAGCAGTTCTTC.

This clone is a singleton in its sample. The chain carries TRBV27 and TRBJ2-5, with D possibly being TRBD2 (6 bases). Germline CDR1 MNHEY, CDR2 SMNVEV (reference sequence). The CDR3 covers 15 residues. V was clipped by 2 bases and J by 1 base, with 11 bases between them. CDR3 sequence (DNA): TGTGCCAGCAGTTTAATGGCGGGAATCCAAGAGACCCAGTACTTC. Translating it yields CASSLMAGIQETQYF.

The table lists this clone with a few counts. CDR3 region: CASSGGTVRILATNEKLFF. The CDR3 DNA follows: TGTGCCAGCTCCGGCGGGACAGTTAGGATTCTCGCAACTAATGAAAAACTGTTTTTT. The chain joins TRBV18 to TRBJ1-4; TRBD1 matches at 7 bases. With V trimmed by 6 bases and J by 0 bases, 16 bases remained unmatched. From germline, CDR1 is KGHSH and CDR2 LQKENI. The length of the CDR3 is 19 residues.

The CDR3 DNA reads TGTGCCAGCAGCTTGAGACATTCTGAAGCTTTCTTT. Protein sequence: CASSLRHSEAFF. The chain employs TRBV5-5 and TRBJ1-1; no clear D. V lost 1 base and J 6 bases, leaving 7 bases between the germline ends. Germline assignment: CDR1 SGHKS and CDR2 YYEKEE (reference sequence). This CDR3 has 12 residues.

This clone was recorded a few times. V and J are TRBV4-3 and TRBJ2-3; D is perhaps TRBD2 (6 bases). CDR3 length: 13 residues. The V end lost 1 base, the J end lost 4 bases, and 6 bases lay between the germline ends. Germline V gene sequence: CDR1 LGHNA, CDR2 YSLEER. The chain's CDR3 is CASSQGEADTQYF. In DNA, the CDR3 is TGCGCCAGCAGCCAAGGGGAGGCAGATACGCAGTATTTT.

The V gene is TRBV28, the J gene TRBJ2-7; D assignment may be TRBD1 or TRBD2 (5 bases each). V lost 6 bases to trimming and J lost 3 bases, with 12 bases between them. The CDR3 is 13 residues long. Per the germline V gene, CDR1 is MDHEN and CDR2 is SYDVKM. The CDR3 DNA reads TGTGCCAGCAGCGGGACCATGATCTACGAGCAGTACTTC. Translated, it gives CASSGTMIYEQYF.

This sequence joins TRBV27 and TRBJ2-7, with 10 bases aligning to TRBD1. V gave up 6 bases and J gave up 3 bases; unmatched junction bases: 2. The CDR3 is made up of 13 amino acids. From germline, CDR1 is MNHEY and CDR2 SMNVEV (reference sequence). The chain's CDR3 is CASRDRGNYEQYF. CDR3 sequence (DNA): TGTGCCAGCAGGGACAGGGGGAACTACGAGCAGTACTTC.

The rearrangement joins TRBV20-1 to TRBJ2-7; D is ambiguous. Germline lookup yields CDR1 DFQATT and CDR2 SNEGSKA (reference sequence). The ends were cut back, 5 bases at V and 0 bases at J, with 5 bases in the middle. The CDR3 totals 11 residues. This chain's CDR3 is CSAGFSYEQYF. The CDR3 DNA sequence: TGCAGTGCTGGGTTCTCCTACGAGCAGTACTTC.

This clone occurred a few times. This chain links TRBV5-1 with TRBJ2-5; the match to TRBD2 covers 7 bases. The J segment lost 5 bases and the V segment lost 4 bases, leaving 11 bases of the junction unmatched. The length of the CDR3 is 15 residues. From germline, CDR1 is SGHRS and CDR2 YFSETQ. The CDR3 DNA is TGCGCCAGCAGCAGCGGGGTCGACAACGGGGAGACCCAGTACTTC. This gives the protein CASSSGVDNGETQYF.